The sequence of this TCR beta chain was determined in a study of regulatory T cells in long-lasting Graves disease. The TCR beta library used iRepertoire HTBI primers with Arm-PCR amplification of CDR3. TCRdb called the multiplex PCR reads again in MiXCR, with one record for every CDR3 protein. The data hold 450,000 to 600,000 distinct CDR3 sequences, with about 17% observed a single time. Time point specified: newly diagnosed GD, antithyroid drugs for less than 3 months. After RNA was extracted from PBMCs, the TCR library was made from it. It was American Thyroid Association guidelines that determined Graves' disease diagnosis. Collection of peripheral blood (about 10 milliliters) was done using EDTA tubes. With V trimmed by 8 bases and J by 1 base, 13 bases remained unmatched. The CDR3 covers 17 residues. This clonotype was recorded at least ten times. These data also formed part of another study, on T cells in Graves' hyperthyroidism and ophthalmopathy.

The source of this sequence is a man aged 35-49 years with Graves disease. This rearrangement joins TRBV12-3 or TRBV12-4 to TRBJ1-5; 8 positions match TRBD1. The sequenced sample was peripheral blood mononuclear cells (PBMCs), obtained at new diagnosis, from a patient treated with antithyroid drugs. CDR3 sequence (DNA): TGTGCCAGCGGCCCTTATGGTCCAGGGGGCAGCAATCAGCCCCAGCATTTT. Protein sequence: CASGPYGPGGSNQPQHF.